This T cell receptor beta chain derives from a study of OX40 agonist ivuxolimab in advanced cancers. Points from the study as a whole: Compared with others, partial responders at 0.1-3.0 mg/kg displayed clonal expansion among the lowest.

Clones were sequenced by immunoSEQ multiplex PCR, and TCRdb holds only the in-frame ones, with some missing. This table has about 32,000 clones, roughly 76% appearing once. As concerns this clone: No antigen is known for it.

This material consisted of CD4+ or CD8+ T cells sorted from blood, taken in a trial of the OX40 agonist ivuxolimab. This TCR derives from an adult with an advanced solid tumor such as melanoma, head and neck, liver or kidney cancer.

CDR3 sequence reads: CASSPGGSTDTQYF. The CDR3 coding sequence is TGTGCCAGCAGCCCCGGGGGGAGCACAGATACGCAGTATTTT. V and J are TRBV7-3 and TRBJ2-3; 7 bases map to TRBD2. Germline V gives CDR1 SGHTA, CDR2 FQGTGA. J lost 0 bases, V lost 5 bases, and 2 bases had no gene match. The CDR3 is 14 amino acids. The full variable domain, in which reference TRBV7-3 and TRBJ2-3 provide the parts outside the CDR3, is GAGVSQTPSNKVTEKGKYVELRCDPISGHTALYWYRQSLGQGPEFLIYFQGTGAADDSGLPNDRFFAVRPEGSVSTLKIQRTERGDSAVYLCASSPGGSTDTQYFGPGTRLTVL.